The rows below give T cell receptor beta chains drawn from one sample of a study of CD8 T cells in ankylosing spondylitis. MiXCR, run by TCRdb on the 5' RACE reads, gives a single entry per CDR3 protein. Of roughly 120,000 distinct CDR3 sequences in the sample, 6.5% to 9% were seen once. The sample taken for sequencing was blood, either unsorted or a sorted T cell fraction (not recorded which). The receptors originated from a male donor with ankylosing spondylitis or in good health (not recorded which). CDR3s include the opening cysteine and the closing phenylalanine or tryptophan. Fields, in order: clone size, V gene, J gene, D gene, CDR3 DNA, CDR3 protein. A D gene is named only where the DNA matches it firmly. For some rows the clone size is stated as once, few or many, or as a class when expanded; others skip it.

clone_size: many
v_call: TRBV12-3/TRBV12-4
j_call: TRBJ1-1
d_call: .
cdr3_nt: TGTGCCAGCAGGGCTTGGGTGAACACTGAAGCTTTCTTT
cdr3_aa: CASRAWVNTEAFF

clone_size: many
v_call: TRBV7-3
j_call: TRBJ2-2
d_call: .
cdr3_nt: TGTGCCAGCAGCCCCCACTTTTTGATGAGCGGGGAGCTGTTTTTT
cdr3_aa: CASSPHFLMSGELFF

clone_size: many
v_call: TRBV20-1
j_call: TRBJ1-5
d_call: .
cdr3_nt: TGCAGTGCATCGGGACACTTTAGCAATCAGCCCCAGCATTTT
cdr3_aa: CSASGHFSNQPQHF

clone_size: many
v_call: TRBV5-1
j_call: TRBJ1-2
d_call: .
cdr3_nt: TGCGCCAGCAGCCTAAGACAGGATTTAGGCTATGGCTACACCTTC
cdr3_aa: CASSLRQDLGYGYTF

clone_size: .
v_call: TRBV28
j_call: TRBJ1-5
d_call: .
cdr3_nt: TGTGCCAGCAGTTTCGGCAACGATCGGCCCCAGCATTTT
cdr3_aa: CASSFGNDRPQHF

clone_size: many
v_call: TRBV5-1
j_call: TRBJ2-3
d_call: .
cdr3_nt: TGCGCCAGTCGGGAGGACCAGGGGGATACGCAGTATTTT
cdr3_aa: CASREDQGDTQYF

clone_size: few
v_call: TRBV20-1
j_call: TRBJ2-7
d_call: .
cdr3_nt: TGCAGTGCGTCCGTAAACGAGCAGTACTTC
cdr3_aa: CSASVNEQYF

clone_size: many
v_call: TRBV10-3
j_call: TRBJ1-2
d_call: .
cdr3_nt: TGTGCCATCAGATCGCTGGGGGAGAACTATGGCTACACCTTC
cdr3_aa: CAIRSLGENYGYTF

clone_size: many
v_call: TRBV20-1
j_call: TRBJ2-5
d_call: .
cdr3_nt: TGCAGTGCTCCCCGCCCTGGGGAGACCCAGTACTTC
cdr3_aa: CSAPRPGETQYF

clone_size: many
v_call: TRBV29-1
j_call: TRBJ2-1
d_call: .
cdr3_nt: TGCAGCGTTGAAGATCCCGGGGTAGGATCCTACAATGAGCAGTTCTTC
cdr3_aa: CSVEDPGVGSYNEQFF

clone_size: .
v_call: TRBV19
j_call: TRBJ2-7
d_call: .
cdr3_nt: TGTGCCAGTGCAGGGTATAGGGAGCAGTACTTC
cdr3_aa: CASAGYREQYF

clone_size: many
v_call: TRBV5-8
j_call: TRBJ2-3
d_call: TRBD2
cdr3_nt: TGTGCCAGCAGCCCCTTTCCCCCAGCGGGGATGCTAGGAACGCAGTATTTT
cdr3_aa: CASSPFPPAGMLGTQYF

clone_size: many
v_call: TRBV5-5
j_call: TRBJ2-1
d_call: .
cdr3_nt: TGTGCCAGCAGCTTAGTTTCTCGCAATGAGCAGTTCTTC
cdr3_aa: CASSLVSRNEQFF

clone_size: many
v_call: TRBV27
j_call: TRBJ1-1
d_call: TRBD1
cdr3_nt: TGTGCCAGCAGTTTATATACAGGGGAGACTGAAGCTTTCTTT
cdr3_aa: CASSLYTGETEAFF

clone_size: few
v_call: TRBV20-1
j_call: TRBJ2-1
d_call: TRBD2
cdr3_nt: TGCAGTGCCCCTCTAGGACTAGACTCCTACAATGAGCAGTTCTTC
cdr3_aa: CSAPLGLDSYNEQFF

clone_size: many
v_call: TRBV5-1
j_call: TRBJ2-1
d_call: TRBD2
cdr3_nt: TGCGCCAGCAGCCAAACTAGCGGGGGGGCCAATGAGCAGTTCTTC
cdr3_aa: CASSQTSGGANEQFF

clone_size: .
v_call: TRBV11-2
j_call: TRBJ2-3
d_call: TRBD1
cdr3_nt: TGTGCCAGCAGCTTTCTTGCAGGGGGTCTTAGCACAGATACGCAGTATTTT
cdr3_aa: CASSFLAGGLSTDTQYF

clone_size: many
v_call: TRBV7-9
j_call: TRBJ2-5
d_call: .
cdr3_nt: TGTGCCAGCAGCTTAGTACATCAAGAGACCCAGTACTTC
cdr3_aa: CASSLVHQETQYF

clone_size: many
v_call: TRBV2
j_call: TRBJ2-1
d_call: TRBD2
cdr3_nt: TGTGCCAGCAGTGTGACTAGCGGGTATTACAATGAGCAGTTCTTC
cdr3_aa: CASSVTSGYYNEQFF

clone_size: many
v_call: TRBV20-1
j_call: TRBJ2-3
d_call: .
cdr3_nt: TGCAGTGCTACCGCTGGGACTTCGGCCAGCACAGATACGCAGTATTTT
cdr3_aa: CSATAGTSASTDTQYF

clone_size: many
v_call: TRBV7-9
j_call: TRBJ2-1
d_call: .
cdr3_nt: TGTGCCAGCAGCCTGGGGACTGCCGCCGATGAGCAGTTCTTC
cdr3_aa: CASSLGTAADEQFF

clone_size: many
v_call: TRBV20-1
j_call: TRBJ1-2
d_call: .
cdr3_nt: TGCAGTGCTACAGGAAAAGCAGCCTATGGCTACACCTTC
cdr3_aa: CSATGKAAYGYTF

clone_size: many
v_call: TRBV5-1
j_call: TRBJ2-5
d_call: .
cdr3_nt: TGCGCCAGCAGCTTTAATCCCCAGCAGGAAGAGACCCAGTACTTC
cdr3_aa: CASSFNPQQEETQYF

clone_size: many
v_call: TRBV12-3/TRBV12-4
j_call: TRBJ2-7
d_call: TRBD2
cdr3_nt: TGTGCCAGCAGTTCGGGGGGGAACTCCTACGAGCAGTACTTC
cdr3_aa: CASSSGGNSYEQYF

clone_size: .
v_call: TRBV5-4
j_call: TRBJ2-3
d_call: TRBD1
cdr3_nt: TGTGCCAGCAGCTTGGTGGTATTTGGGACAGGGGTGAGCACAGATACGCAGTATTTT
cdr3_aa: CASSLVVFGTGVSTDTQYF

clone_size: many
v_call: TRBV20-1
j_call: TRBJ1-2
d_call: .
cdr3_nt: TGCAGTGCTCCCTACACACCGCGGGGGGACTATGGCTACACCTTC
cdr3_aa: CSAPYTPRGDYGYTF

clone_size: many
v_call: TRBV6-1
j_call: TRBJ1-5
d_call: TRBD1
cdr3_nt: TGTGCCAGCAGTGAGGGACAGGGGCTTCAGCCCCAGCATTTT
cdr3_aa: CASSEGQGLQPQHF

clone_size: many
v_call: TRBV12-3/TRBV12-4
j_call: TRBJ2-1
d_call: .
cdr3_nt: TGTGCCAGCAGCTCGACTTGGGAGCAGTTCTTC
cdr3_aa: CASSSTWEQFF

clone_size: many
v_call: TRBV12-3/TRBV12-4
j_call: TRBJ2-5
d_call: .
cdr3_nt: TGTGCCAGCAGTTTAGCCAGGTCTGCCCGAGAGACCCAGTACTTC
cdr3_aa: CASSLARSARETQYF

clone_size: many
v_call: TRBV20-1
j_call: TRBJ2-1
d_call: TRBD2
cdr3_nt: TGCAGTGCCATGCGCCCCGGGGGGGCCAATGAGCAGTTCTTC
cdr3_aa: CSAMRPGGANEQFF

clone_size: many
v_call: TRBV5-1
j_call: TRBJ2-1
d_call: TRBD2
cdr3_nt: TGCGCCAGCAGCTTGTTCGGGGCTAGCGGGGCTAACAATGAGCAGTTCTTC
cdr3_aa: CASSLFGASGANNEQFF

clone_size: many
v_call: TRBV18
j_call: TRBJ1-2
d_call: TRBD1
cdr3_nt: TGTGCCAGCTCACCACCGGGACAGGCGAGGGGTAACTATGGCTACACCTTC
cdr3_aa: CASSPPGQARGNYGYTF

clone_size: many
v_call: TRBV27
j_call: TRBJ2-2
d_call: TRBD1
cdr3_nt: TGTGCCAGCAGTTGGGGGACAGCAATTACCGGGGAGCTGTTTTTT
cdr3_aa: CASSWGTAITGELFF

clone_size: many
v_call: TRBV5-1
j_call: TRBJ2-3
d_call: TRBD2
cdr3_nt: TGCGCCAGCAGCCTCGGGACTAGCGGGAATACGCAGTATTTT
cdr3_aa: CASSLGTSGNTQYF

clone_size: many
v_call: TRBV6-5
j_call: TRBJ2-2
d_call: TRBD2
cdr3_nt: TGTGCCAGCAGTTGGACTAGCGGGAACACCGGGGAGCTGTTTTTT
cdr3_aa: CASSWTSGNTGELFF

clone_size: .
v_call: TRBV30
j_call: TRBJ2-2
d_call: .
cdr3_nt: TGTGCCTGGAGGGGAACCGGGGACTTTGGGGAGCTGTTTTTT
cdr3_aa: CAWRGTGDFGELFF

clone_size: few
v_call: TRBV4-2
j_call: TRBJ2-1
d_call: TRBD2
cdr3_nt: TGTGCCAGCAGCACCCGGGAAGCGGGAGGGTCCTACAATGAGCAGTTCTTC
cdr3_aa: CASSTREAGGSYNEQFF

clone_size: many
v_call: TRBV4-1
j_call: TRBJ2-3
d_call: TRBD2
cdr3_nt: TGCGCCAGCAGCCAAGTTTTATTAGCGGGACCAGATACGCAGTATTTT
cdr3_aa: CASSQVLLAGPDTQYF

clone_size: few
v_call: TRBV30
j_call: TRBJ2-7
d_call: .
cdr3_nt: TGTGCCTGGAGTATCAGGAGCTCCTACGAGCAGTACTTC
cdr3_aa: CAWSIRSSYEQYF

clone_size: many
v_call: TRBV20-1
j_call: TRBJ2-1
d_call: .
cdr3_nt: TGCCCCCTGGATGAGCAGTTCTTC
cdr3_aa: CPLDEQFF

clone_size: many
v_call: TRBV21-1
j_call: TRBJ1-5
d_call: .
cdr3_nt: TGTGCCAGCACCTTTAGGGAGGGAGCCGATAGCAATCAGCCCCAGCATTTT
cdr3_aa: CASTFREGADSNQPQHF

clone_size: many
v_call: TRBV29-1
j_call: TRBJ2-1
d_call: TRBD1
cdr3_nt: TGCAGCGTTGGTTCCTTTCGGACAGGGGGTAATGAGCAGTTCTTC
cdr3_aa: CSVGSFRTGGNEQFF

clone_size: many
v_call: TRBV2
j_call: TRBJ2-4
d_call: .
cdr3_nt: TGTGCCAGCAGTGACGGGGTCTCCAAAAACATTCAGTACTTC
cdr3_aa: CASSDGVSKNIQYF

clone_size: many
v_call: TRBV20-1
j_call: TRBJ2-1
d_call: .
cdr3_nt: TGCAGTGCTAGGTCTTTAGACTTCAAATCCAATGAGCAGTTCTTC
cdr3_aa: CSARSLDFKSNEQFF

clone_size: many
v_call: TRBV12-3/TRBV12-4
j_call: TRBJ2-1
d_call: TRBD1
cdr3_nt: TGTGCCAGCAGACGGGACAGGGGATCGCACAATGAGCAGTTCTTC
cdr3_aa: CASRRDRGSHNEQFF

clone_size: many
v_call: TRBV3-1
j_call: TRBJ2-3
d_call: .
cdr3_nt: TGTGCCAGCAGCTTTAGACCGGAATTTACAGATACGCAGTATTTT
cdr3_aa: CASSFRPEFTDTQYF